This T cell receptor (beta chain) was obtained from a study of blood T cell repertoires in COVID-19. Study-level information: Donors in the United States, Italy and Spain gave samples during acute or convalescent COVID-19.

Seattle-derived patients entered the study during active infection and were followed longitudinally. V was cut by 4 bases and J by 4 bases, with 7 bases left in between. CDR1 is SNHLY and CDR2 is FYNNEI in the germline V gene. The CDR3 loop spans 12 amino acids. In the source study's methods: By means of reference gene primer amplification, nucleated cell counts were estimated. Measured with immunoSEQ multiplex PCR; TCRdb has only the in-frame clones, and not every one. V and J calls and clone size follow that table, whereas D and trimming were derived from the DNA. In the table there are some 390,000 clones, around 87% of which are singletons.

The receptor comes from a woman in her sixties or seventies with COVID-19, enrolled during active disease. The chain combines TRBV2 with TRBJ1-1; no clear D. What was sequenced was peripheral blood. The chain's CDR3 is CASSVVSTEAFF. The CDR3 DNA sequence: TGTGCCAGCAGTGTGGTCAGCACTGAAGCTTTCTTT.